This T cell receptor beta chain was retrieved from a study of blood T cell repertoires in COVID-19. Trimming removed 8 bases from V and 6 bases from J; junction bases left unmatched: 7. CDR3 size: 13 residues. Sequenced by immunoSEQ multiplex PCR; TCRdb stores in-frame clones only, minus some. The profile covers some 150,000 clones, with approximately 80% appearing a single time and around 15% taken by the ten largest. The rearrangement joins TRBV23-1 to TRBJ2-7, with 10 nucleotides matching TRBD1. TRBV23-1 is an ORF, with its function uncertain. What was sequenced was peripheral blood. The sequence was obtained from a woman in her 70s with COVID-19, enrolled during active disease. CDR3 bases: TGCGCCAGCCCCCGGGACAGGGGCTGCGAGCAGTACGTC. It encodes CASPRDRGCEQYV.